This T cell receptor beta chain was documented in a study of blood T cell repertoires in COVID-19 (dated by TCRdb to about 2020). Context from the whole study: The collaborator samples originated in the United States, Italy and Spain and spanned the acute and convalescent phases of COVID-19. The material from the prospective study consisted of cDNA or gDNA derived from T cells, B-cell-depleted T cells, or PBMCs. The dataset comprised deeply sampled blood TCRbeta repertoires from subjects exposed to, actively infected with, or recovered from COVID-19. The repertoires were made available in a free public database intended to serve as a resource for research on the immune response to SARS-CoV-2. Samples came from the ongoing ImmuneRACE study (first 160 participants) plus 1,254 subjects from 6 global collaborators. The sample metadata nearly always contained a de-identified subject ID, COVID-19 status, age in years and sex. Where available, HLA class I and class II types were taken from metadata supplied by the sample provider and were not determined by assay-based typing. What the research found in general, with its limitations: The quantity of clinical and demographic metadata differed by source and by participant and was supplied without curation.

TCRbeta CDR3 regions were amplified from genomic DNA by means of the immunoSEQ Assay, a bias-controlled multiplex PCR. The authors' pipeline ran thus. The number of nucleated cells in each sample was estimated by amplification of reference gene primers within the assay. To quantify the absolute abundance of each unique TCRbeta CDR3 rearrangement, sequence reads were collapsed and filtered. For each sample, productive Simpson clonality was calculated as the square root of Simpson's diversity index across productive rearrangements. This immuneACCESS table, as held by TCRdb, lists in-frame sequences with V and J called but not all clones. Of the missing ones, under half trace to an unresolved V gene in checked studies; the others have no known cause. V, J and clone size reflect that table, while D and trimming were determined from the DNA. Here the sample has tens of thousands of clones; 80% to 90% occur a single time. Under 20% of the sample comes from the top ten.

The junction carries 15 bases between V and J, which are trimmed by 4 bases and 4 bases respectively. CDR1 and CDR2, looked up from the germline V gene, are SGHDT and YYEEEE. The CDR3 runs 14 residues from the cysteine to the phenylalanine. This entry keeps only the CDR3 DNA: 42 bases, framed from base 1. In Seattle, one collaborating source enrolled patients while the infection was active and tracked those patients longitudinally over the course of disease. The collaborating institutions used their own protocols to collect whole blood in K2EDTA tubes. For TCRbeta analysis, collaborators shipped samples as frozen whole blood, isolated PBMCs, or DNA extracted from either of those sample types. Concerning this clone: This clone's antigen is unknown. No much larger clone is present one base from it, and per-base qualities are unavailable.

The clonotype comes from a woman in her sixties with COVID-19, enrolled during active disease. Sequenced material: peripheral blood. The receptor chain draws on TRBV5-6 and TRBJ2-7, and perhaps TRBD2 as D gene, on 6 matching bases. The sequence in DNA is TGTGCCAGCAGCCCGGGGGATAGTCCGTACGAGCAGTACTTC. The encoded protein is CASSPGDSPYEQYF.